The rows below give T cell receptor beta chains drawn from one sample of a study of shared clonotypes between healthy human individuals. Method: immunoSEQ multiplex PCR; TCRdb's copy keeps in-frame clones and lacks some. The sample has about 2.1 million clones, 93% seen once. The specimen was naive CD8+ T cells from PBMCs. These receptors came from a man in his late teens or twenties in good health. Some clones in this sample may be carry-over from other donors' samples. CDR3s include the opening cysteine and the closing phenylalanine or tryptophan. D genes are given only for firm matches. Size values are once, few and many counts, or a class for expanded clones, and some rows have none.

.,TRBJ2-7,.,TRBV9,CASSPRSEPTYEQYF,TGTGCCAGCAGCCCCCGGTCAGAGCCGACCTACGAGCAGTACTTC
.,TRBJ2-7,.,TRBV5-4,CASSLSGEQYF,TGTGCCAGCAGCTTAAGCGGGGAGCAGTACTTC
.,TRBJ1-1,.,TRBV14,CASSKSGEGTEAFF,TGTGCCAGCAGCAAAAGTGGGGAGGGGACTGAAGCTTTCTTT
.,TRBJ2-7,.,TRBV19,CASSFRDLSEQYF,TGTGCCAGTAGTTTCCGGGACTTATCCGAGCAGTACTTC
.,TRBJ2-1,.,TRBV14,CASSQEVTLGVSYNEQFF,TGTGCCAGCAGCCAAGAAGTCACCTTGGGGGTCTCCTACAATGAGCAGTTCTTC
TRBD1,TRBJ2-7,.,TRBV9,CASSGRDRGYEQYF,TGTGCCAGCAGCGGCCGGGACAGGGGGTACGAGCAGTACTTC
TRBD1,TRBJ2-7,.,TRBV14,CASRTQGERNEQYF,TGTGCCAGCAGGACCCAGGGGGAGAGGAACGAGCAGTACTTC
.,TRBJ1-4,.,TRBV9,CASSVEGGNEKLFF,TGTGCCAGCAGCGTAGAAGGGGGGAATGAAAAACTGTTTTTT
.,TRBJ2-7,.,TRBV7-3,CASSLGFSEQYF,TGTGCCAGCAGCTTAGGGTTCTCCGAGCAGTACTTC
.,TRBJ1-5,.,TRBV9,CASSPHSNQPQHF,TGTGCCAGCAGCCCTCACTCGAATCAGCCCCAGCATTTT
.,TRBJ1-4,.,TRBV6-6,CASWGVGRNEKLFF,TGTGCCAGCTGGGGGGTGGGCCGTAATGAAAAACTGTTTTTT
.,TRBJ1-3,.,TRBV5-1,CASSLLSRSSGNTIYF,TGCGCCAGCAGCTTGTTGTCCCGGTCCTCTGGAAACACCATATATTTT
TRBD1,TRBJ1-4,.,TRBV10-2,CASRTRDSQNEKLFF,TGCGCCAGCAGGACCCGGGACAGCCAAAATGAAAAACTGTTTTTT
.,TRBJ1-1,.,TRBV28,CASSLLQENTEAFF,TGTGCCAGCAGTTTATTACAGGAGAACACTGAAGCTTTCTTT
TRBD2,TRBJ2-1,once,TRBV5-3,CARSLFTREFDEQFF,TGTGCCAGAAGCTTGTTTACGCGGGAGTTCGATGAGCAGTTCTTC